This T cell receptor (beta chain) was recovered during a study of cytomegalovirus exposure and HLA in healthy donors. Across the whole study: Most donors, about 77% of 398 genotyped, fell in the Caucasian-associated ancestry cluster.

PCR amplification relied on 60 Vbeta primers (plus 13 Jbeta primers). Using immunoSEQ multiplex PCR, the repertoire was profiled, and TCRdb retains in-frame clones only, with some absent. The profile shows about 130,000 clones, around 77% of them singletons. With regard to this clone: Its antigen is undetermined.

Whole-study results and caveats: Earlier analysis yielded a pattern in which most TCR beta V segments were productive about 87% or about 30% of the time. Cytomegalovirus-associated status was assigned to approximately 160 TCR beta chains.

Trimming took 6 bases from V and 4 from J; bases not matched to a gene: 9. CDR3 length equals 14 residues. Germline V gene sequence: CDR1 MNHEY, CDR2 SMNVEV (reference sequence). The rearrangement uses TRBV27 and TRBJ2-7, with TRBD1 matching over 7 bases. The clonotype was recovered from a man aged 30 to 45 in good health. Sequenced: PBMCs. This CDR3 reads CASSLRQGSYEQYF. CDR3 DNA: TGTGCCAGCAGCCTAAGACAGGGATCTTACGAGCAGTACTTC.